This TCR beta chain was sequenced during a study of radiation and T cells in renal cell carcinoma. In the study overall: Nephrectomy followed 15 Gy stereotactic body radiation by 4 weeks.

Note on this clone: Its cognate antigen is unknown.

Documented time point: blood 2 weeks post-SBRT. Treatment of the sample: 15 Gy SBRT to primary tumor, nephrectomy 4 weeks later. This renal cell carcinoma was of the clear cell type. The study's findings and limits: Top tumor clonotypes rose in blood 2 weeks post-radiation, then contracted. No pretreatment tumor biopsies were available for baseline clonotypes.

The V and J ends lost 0 bases and 6 bases, in that order; junction bases with no gene match: 8. The CDR3 is 16 residues long. Per germline, CDR1 SGHRS and CDR2 YFSETQ. Method: immunoSEQ multiplex PCR; TCRdb's copy keeps in-frame clones and lacks some. This table holds about 150,000 clones, roughly 87% found once. The clonotype was recovered from a woman aged 45-65 years with renal cell carcinoma. The sequencing here drew on blood, taken from a patient whose treatment included radiotherapy and nephrectomy. The chain recombines TRBV5-1 with TRBJ2-3; TRBD1 matches at 9 bases. The CDR3 protein is CASSLEVTGGLDTQYF. Written as DNA, the CDR3 is TGCGCCAGCAGCTTGGAAGTGACAGGGGGGTTGGATACGCAGTATTTT.